The present T cell receptor beta chain was sequenced within a study of identical twins (dated by TCRdb to the mid-2010s). In the study overall: TCR alpha and beta repertoires from monozygotic twins, unrelated adults of various ages and cord blood were deep-sequenced to test whether fetal clonotypes persist. To rule out contamination, the twin experiments were replicated at different times with different library preparation protocols. What the study reported, not specific to this receptor: Excess twin sharing in beta out-of-frame sequences was weaker because fewer shared sequences lowered the signal-to-noise ratio. Zero-insertion analyses could be partly confounded by invariant T cells such as MAIT and iNKT, although diverse VJ usage argued against such confounding for most clonotypes. Conclusions relied on cross-sectional statistical analysis, since the same donors could not be followed over many years. Compared with coincidental sharing between unrelated individuals, an excess of low generation-probability sequences was observed among out-of-frame TCR alpha sequences shared between twins. In monozygotic twins, out-of-frame TCR alpha sharing was systematically underestimated by recombination models, although the models agreed with sharing between unrelated individuals. Abundant cord blood beta clonotypes had fewer insertions, young adult naive repertoires showed a similar but weaker trend, and memory repertoires showed no such trend.

Details on this clonotype: Its antigen is still unknown. Base qualities were left out, and no much larger clone turns up one base away.

Only healthy Caucasian donors were included. The twin cohort comprised three pairs of female monozygotic twins, all aged roughly 18 to 29 years. Positive isolation kits from Invitrogen were used to isolate CD4+ and CD8+ T cell populations. Libraries came from 5' RACE. TCRdb lists the instrument as Illumina HiSeq 2000. Template switching introduced a universal primer binding site; the final cDNA contained a unique molecular identifier, enabling accurate counting of TCR cDNA molecules. Specific primers in the conserved constant-segment region were used to synthesize first-strand cDNA for TCR alpha and beta chains. To control for contamination, every cDNA library carried two barcodes: a SMART-Mk sample barcode plus Illumina barcodes. TruSeq adapter sequences, together with Illumina sample barcodes, were added in two successive PCR steps. TCR alpha and beta cDNA libraries were sequenced on the Illumina HiSeq platform with custom primers. As for the authors' bioinformatics: MiGEC processed the raw reads to extract unique molecular identifiers, while MiXCR was used to determine the CDR3 positions. Recombination models were inferred per individual with the repgenHMM and IGoR tools using an EM algorithm. The tcR package in R was used for shared clonotype analysis, with sharing normalized by the product of cloneset sizes. Out-of-frame nonproductive sequences were analyzed to study raw recombination free of thymic and clonal selection effects. The public reads were reprocessed in TCRdb via fastp at Q25 and MiXCR, keeping in-frame beta chains. Here each entry gathers all rows of one CDR3 protein and keeps the most common genes and DNA. TCRdb's processing, not the authors', yielded these V and J calls. The table for this sample lists about 480,000 distinct CDR3 sequences; approximately 15% of them were counted only once. The ten largest clones represent around 0.48% of the sample.

These data also featured in a second study, about yellow fever vaccine responses in identical twins. The other study reports the following: The authors reported that the T cell response to vaccination in identical twins appeared partly convergent and partly personalized. The study precisely tracked vaccine-responding T cell clones in identical twins.

The material sequenced was CD4+ T cells sorted from blood. This clonotype was sampled from a woman in her late teens or twenties in good health.

The DNA sequence follows: TGTGCCAGCAGTTTAGGTCACTCTGGAAACACCATATATTTT. Its coded protein is CASSLGHSGNTIYF. This receptor chain uses TRBV12-3 or TRBV12-4 and TRBJ1-3, with the D gene not confidently named. Between the V and J ends, shortened by 1 base and 0 bases respectively, the junction contains 4 bases. There are 14 amino acids in the CDR3, from cysteine to phenylalanine inclusive. Here the CDR3 DNA is all that survives: 42 bases in frame from base 1.